This TCR beta chain was sequenced in a study of blood T cell repertoires in COVID-19. Study background: The samples span acute and convalescent COVID-19 from the United States, Italy and Spain.

Original data processing: By means of reference gene primer amplification, nucleated cell counts were estimated. Some clones are missing from TCRdb's copy, which holds only in-frame ones; the method was immunoSEQ multiplex PCR. V and J calls and clone size come straight from that table; D and trimming were deduced from the DNA. Of about 190,000 clones in the sample, approximately 78% are singletons; the top ten hold around 2.8%. CDR3 length equals 15 residues. The germline V gene has CDR1 SNHLY and CDR2 FYNNEI. With 8 bases removed from V and 5 bases from J, the gap between germline ends came to 21 bases.

What was sequenced was peripheral blood. The chain recombines TRBV2 with TRBJ2-5; D unclear. The TCR comes from a woman of 80 years or more with active or convalescent COVID-19. CDR3 coding DNA: TGTGCCAGCTCCAATCAAGGCCTCCCGAGGGAGACCCAGTACTTC. Residues: CASSNQGLPRETQYF.